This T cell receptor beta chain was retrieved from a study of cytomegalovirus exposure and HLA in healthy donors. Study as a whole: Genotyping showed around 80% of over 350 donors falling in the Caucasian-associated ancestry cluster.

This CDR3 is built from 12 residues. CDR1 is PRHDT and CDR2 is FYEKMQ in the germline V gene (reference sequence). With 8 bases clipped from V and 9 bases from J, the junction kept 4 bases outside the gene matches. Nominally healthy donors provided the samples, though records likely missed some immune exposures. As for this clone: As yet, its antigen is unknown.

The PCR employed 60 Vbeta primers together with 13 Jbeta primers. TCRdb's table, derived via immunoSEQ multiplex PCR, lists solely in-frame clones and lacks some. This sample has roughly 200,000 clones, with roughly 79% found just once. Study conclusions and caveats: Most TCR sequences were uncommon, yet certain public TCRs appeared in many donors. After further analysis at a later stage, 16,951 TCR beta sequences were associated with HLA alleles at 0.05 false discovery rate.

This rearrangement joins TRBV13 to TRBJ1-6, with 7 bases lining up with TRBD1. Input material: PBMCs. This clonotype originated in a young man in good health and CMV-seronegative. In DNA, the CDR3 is TGTGCCAGCCGACAGGGAGTTTCACCCCTCCACTTT. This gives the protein CASRQGVSPLHF.